The 27 T cell receptor beta chains reported below all come from one sample, sequenced in a study of immune evolution from preneoplasia to lung adenocarcinoma (dated by TCRdb to about 2021). Receptors were amplified or captured by the immunoSEQ multiplex PCR assay. This is the immuneACCESS table as TCRdb keeps it, with only in-frame sequences that have V and J called. A part of the clones is gone; compared with another copy, unresolved V genes explain less than half, and the rest is unexplained. Here the sample has around 8,200 clones; roughly 79% occur a single time. The ten largest clones represent approximately 8% of the sample. The specimen sequenced was FFPE adjacent normal lung tissue. These receptors originate from a person aged 60-80 years with lung adenocarcinoma.

The V call is TRBV5-1, the J call TRBJ2-7; TRBD1 matches at 7 bases. V shed 7 bases and J 5 bases; nucleotides not matched to a gene: 12. The CDR3 totals 14 residues. Germline CDR1 reads SGHRS; CDR2 reads YFSETQ. The CDR3 loop reads CASARGQADDEQYF. The CDR3, as DNA: TGCGCCAGCGCTAGAGGACAGGCGGACGACGAGCAGTACTTC.

The J gene is TRBJ1-5, the V gene TRBV7-9; no clear D. CDR1 is SEHNR, CDR2 FQNEAQ, per germline (reference sequence). Between the trimmed V and J ends, which lost 1 base and 1 base, there was a span of 17 bases. The CDR3 length is 18 residues. This CDR3 is CASSLDAGNFWSNQPQHF. CDR3 bases: TGTGCCAGCAGCTTAGATGCGGGCAATTTTTGGAGCAATCAGCCCCAGCATTTT. The complete variable domain, with remaining parts taken from reference TRBV7-9 and TRBJ1-5, reads DTGVSQNPRHKITKRGQNVTFRCDPISEHNRLYWYRQTLGQGPEFLTYFQNEAQLEKSRLLSDRFSAERPKGSFSTLEIQRTEQGDSAMYLCASSLDAGNFWSNQPQHFGDGTRLSIL.

The rearrangement joins TRBV27 to TRBJ1-2; a possible D gene is TRBD1 (5 bases). The CDR3 length is 13 residues. The germline V and J ends were trimmed by 2 bases and 5 bases, with 9 bases remaining between them. The germline CDR1 and CDR2 sequences are MNHEY and SMNVEV (reference sequence). The CDR3 sequence: CASSLGGAYGYTF. The CDR3 region has the DNA TGTGCCAGCAGTTTAGGAGGGGCTTATGGCTACACCTTC.

The V and J genes are TRBV6-5 and TRBJ2-7; a possible D gene is TRBD2 (5 bases). V lost 8 bases and J lost 5, with 19 bases in between. This CDR3 contains 14 residues. Germline CDR1 and CDR2: MNHEY and SVGAGI. The CDR3 bases are TGTGCCAGCGGGCCCCTCGGGAAGCGGAACGAGCAGTACTTC. Its protein is CASGPLGKRNEQYF.

The chain links TRBV28 to TRBJ1-2; 8 nucleotides agree with TRBD1. The CDR3 loop spans 18 amino acids. The V segment lost 5 bases and the J segment 4 bases; nucleotides outside the gene matches: 18. CDR1 and CDR2 (germline): MDHEN, SYDVKM. The CDR3, as DNA: TGTGCCAGCAGTCTCACCCGCCACAGGGGGTTGATTGGCTATGGCTACACCTTC. Translated: CASSLTRHRGLIGYGYTF.

This chain joins TRBV18 and TRBJ1-2; TRBD1 matches 9 bases. CDR3 length equals 17 residues. V dropped 2 bases and J dropped 2; count of bases not matched to a gene: 9. Germline lookup yields CDR1 KGHSH and CDR2 LQKENI. CDR3 nucleotide sequence: TGTGCCAGCTCACCAAGACAGGGGGGACTCGTGAACTATGGCTACACCTTC. It specifies CASSPRQGGLVNYGYTF.

The rearrangement uses TRBV10-3 and TRBJ2-2, with 15 bases identical to TRBD2. Germline CDR1 reads ENHRY; CDR2 reads SYGVKD. The length of the CDR3 is 17 residues. Losses at the gene ends were 4 bases for V and 6 bases for J; bases not matched to a gene: 6. In DNA, the CDR3 is TGTGCCATCAGTGTTGGACTAGCGGGGGGGCTGGCCGGGGAGCTGTTTTTT. It codes for CAISVGLAGGLAGELFF.

The chain has TRBV7-9 and TRBJ2-7; D possibly corresponds to TRBD2 (6 bases). The CDR3 runs 12 residues. V was trimmed by 8 bases and J by 7 bases, leaving 15 bases between them. Germline CDR1 is SEHNR and CDR2 is FQNEAQ (reference sequence). CDR3 bases: TGTGCCAGCGCCGCGGGGCGTTTTGAGCAGTACTTC. Amino acids: CASAAGRFEQYF.

The V call is TRBV28, the J call TRBJ2-2; no firm D call. The CDR3 spans 16 residues. Germline V gene sequence: CDR1 MDHEN, CDR2 SYDVKM. Trimming removed 5 bases at V and 4 bases at J, with 17 bases between. CDR3 region: CASSILLEESTGELFF. CDR3 bases: TGTGCCAGCAGTATCCTCCTAGAGGAAAGCACCGGGGAGCTGTTTTTT.

This chain connects TRBV13 to TRBJ2-7, with D perhaps TRBD2 (6 bases). The V gene's germline CDR1 is PRHDT and CDR2 FYEKMQ (reference sequence). Trimming stripped 7 bases from V and 4 bases from J, with 23 bases between. The CDR3 contains 16 residues. In DNA form, the CDR3 reads TGTGCCAGCACCCCCCGACTTGGGGGGACGTCGTACGAGCAGTACTTC. As protein: CASTPRLGGTSYEQYF.

The rearrangement joins TRBV28 to TRBJ1-1; no clear D gene. Germline values: CDR1 MDHEN, CDR2 SYDVKM. The length of the CDR3 is 12 residues. V was trimmed by 7 bases and J by 2 bases, leaving 8 bases between them. DNA for the CDR3: TGTGCCAGCATACACAGTAACACTGAAGCTTTCTTT. Translation: CASIHSNTEAFF.

The rearrangement links TRBV9 to TRBJ1-3, with 8 positions matching TRBD1. CDR3 length: 15 amino acids. In germline, CDR1 is SGDLS, CDR2 YYNGEE. With V trimmed by 3 bases and J by 2 bases, 4 bases remained unmatched. The CDR3 sequence is CASSATTGAGNTIYF. The CDR3 coding sequence is TGTGCCAGCAGCGCTACGACAGGGGCTGGAAACACCATATATTTT. The variable domain in full, with the rest retrieved from reference TRBV9 and TRBJ1-3, is DSGVTQTPKHLITATGQRVTLRCSPRSGDLSVYWYQQSLDQGLQFLIQYYNGEERAKGNILERFSAQQFPDLHSELNLSSLELGDSALYFCASSATTGAGNTIYFGEGSWLTVV.

V is TRBV10-3 and J is TRBJ1-3; a possible D gene is TRBD1 (6 bases). The CDR3 has 16 amino acids. Per germline, CDR1 ENHRY and CDR2 SYGVKD. Trimming pared 6 bases from V and 0 bases from J, leaving 15 bases between. Here the CDR3 reads CAISLGGWGSGNTIYF. The CDR3 nucleotides read TGTGCCATCAGCCTAGGGGGTTGGGGCTCTGGAAACACCATATATTTT.

The rearrangement links TRBV6-4 to TRBJ2-7, with D unclear. This CDR3 is built from 14 residues. Germline CDR1 MRHNA, CDR2 SNTAGT. V shed 6 bases and J shed 0 bases, with 12 bases lying between them. CDR3 loop: CASRVPVSSYEQYF. The CDR3 DNA follows: TGTGCCAGCAGGGTTCCCGTCAGCTCCTACGAGCAGTACTTC.

CDR3 region: CAWSFPGLNNEKLFF. The CDR3 bases are TGTGCCTGGAGTTTCCCGGGACTGAATAATGAAAAACTGTTTTTT. The V and J genes are TRBV30 and TRBJ1-4; possible D gene TRBD1, 5 bases. The ends were cut back, 2 bases at V and 4 bases at J, with 14 bases in the middle. This CDR3 contains 15 residues. Germline V CDR1 and CDR2: GTSNPN, SVGIG (reference sequence).

The J gene is TRBJ2-2, the V gene TRBV2, with D maybe TRBD1 (5 bases). The CDR3 spans 12 residues. From germline, CDR1 is SNHLY and CDR2 FYNNEI. V lost 5 bases to trimming and J lost 6 bases, with 7 bases between them. In nucleotides, the CDR3 is TGTGCCAGCAGTAGACAGTCCGGGGAGCTGTTTTTT. It yields the protein CASSRQSGELFF.

The V gene is TRBV23-1, the J gene TRBJ1-5; tentative D call: TRBD1 (5 bases). TRBV23-1 is identified as an open reading frame with a role that is uncertain. Trimming stripped 0 bases from V and 4 bases from J, with 16 bases between. The CDR3 is made up of 17 amino acids. The CDR3 nucleotides are TGCGCCAGCAGTCAATCGAAGTTTAGAGGGGCTAATCAGCCCCAGCATTTT. Translating it yields CASSQSKFRGANQPQHF.

The rearrangement links TRBV28 to TRBJ1-5, with D perhaps TRBD1 (5 bases). CDR1 and CDR2 (germline): MDHEN, SYDVKM. The CDR3 totals 14 residues. V was shortened by 2 bases and J by 8 bases, with 13 bases between the two germline ends. The CDR3 loop reads CASSLGGSEKPQHF. CDR3 coding DNA: TGTGCCAGCAGTTTAGGGGGGAGCGAGAAGCCCCAGCATTTT.

This clone was seen a single time. This sequence joins TRBV2 and TRBJ2-3; the match to TRBD2 covers 10 bases. Germline assignment: CDR1 SNHLY and CDR2 FYNNEI. V was pared by 5 bases and J by 2 bases, with 7 bases of the junction left unmatched. The length of the CDR3 is 16 residues. The CDR3 protein is CASSSPTSGVTDTQYF. Here the CDR3 DNA reads TGTGCCAGCAGTTCCCCCACTAGCGGGGTCACAGATACGCAGTATTTT. The entire variable domain, with the rest obtained from reference TRBV2 and TRBJ2-3, is as follows: EPEVTQTPSHQVTQMGQEVILRCVPISNHLYFYWYRQILGQKVEFLVSFYNNEISEKSEIFDDQFSVERPDGSNFTLKIRSTKLEDSAMYFCASSSPTSGVTDTQYFGPGTRLTVL.

The sample holds a few counts of this clone. The chain carries TRBV19 and TRBJ1-1; no clear D. Between the trimmed V and J ends, which lost 7 bases and 0 bases, there was a span of 9 bases. This CDR3 has 13 residues. Germline CDR1 reads LNHDA; CDR2 reads SQIVND (reference sequence). CDR3 loop: CASTPKLNTEAFF. As DNA, the CDR3 is TGTGCCAGTACCCCCAAACTGAACACTGAAGCTTTCTTT.

This chain joins TRBV6-4 and TRBJ2-3, with TRBD2 matching 13 bases. CDR3 size: 15 residues. The J segment lost 4 bases and the V segment lost 2 bases, leaving 0 bases of the junction unmatched. From germline, CDR1 is MRHNA and CDR2 SNTAGT. The CDR3 is CASSDTSGGADTQYF. Written as DNA, the CDR3 is TGTGCCAGCAGTGACACTAGCGGGGGGGCAGATACGCAGTATTTT.

The V call is TRBV9, the J call TRBJ2-2, with a tentative D call TRBD1 (6 bases). The V end lost 7 bases, the J end lost 1 base, and 14 bases lay between the germline ends. This CDR3 has 15 residues. From germline, CDR1 is SGDLS and CDR2 YYNGEE. CDR3 in DNA: TGTGCCAGCGGCTCAAGACAGGAGAACACCGGGGAGCTGTTTTTT. It is translated as CASGSRQENTGELFF.

Only a few counts were recorded for this clone. The rearrangement links TRBV2 to TRBJ2-7; 10 bases map to TRBD2. Germline V gene data show CDR1 as SNHLY and CDR2 as FYNNEI. The CDR3 has 14 amino acids. With V trimmed by 4 bases and J by 4 bases, 4 bases remained unmatched. The CDR3 region is CASSGGTSVYEQYF. CDR3 DNA: TGTGCCAGCAGTGGAGGGACTAGCGTATACGAGCAGTACTTC.

This chain uses TRBV7-2 with TRBJ1-6; a weak D match, TRBD1 (6 bases). V lost 4 bases and J lost 9, with 16 bases in between. CDR1 is SGHTA and CDR2 is FQGNSA in the germline V gene. The CDR3 extends over 15 amino acids. The DNA for the CDR3 is TGTGCCAGCAGCTACTCGACAGGCAGGGGTTCACCCCTCCACTTT. It codes for CASSYSTGRGSPLHF.

The chain is built from TRBV5-8 and TRBJ2-2; TRBD2 is a possible D gene (5 bases). The V gene's germline CDR1 is SGHTS and CDR2 YDEGEE. This CDR3 spans 15 amino acids. V gave up 2 bases and J gave up 10 bases, with 18 bases separating them. The CDR3 here is CASSFAGSGNEELFF. CDR3 nucleotide sequence: TGTGCCAGCAGCTTTGCGGGTAGTGGCAATGAGGAGCTGTTTTTT.

V is TRBV5-4 and J is TRBJ2-3, with 16 nucleotides matching TRBD2. Germline V gene sequence: CDR1 SGHNT, CDR2 YYREEE (reference sequence). V lost 4 bases, J lost 0 bases, and 2 bases stayed unmatched. The CDR3 has 17 residues. As DNA, the CDR3 is TGTGCCAGCAGCCGGGGACTAGCGGGAGGGAGCACAGATACGCAGTATTTT. Its translation: CASSRGLAGGSTDTQYF.

The chain employs TRBV6-5 and TRBJ1-5; D unresolved. Between the trimmed V and J ends, which lost 3 bases and 4 bases, there was a span of 7 bases. This CDR3 spans 13 amino acids. Germline lookup yields CDR1 MNHEY and CDR2 SVGAGI. The CDR3 coding sequence is TGTGCCAGCAGTTATTACGAGAATCAGCCCCAGCATTTT. Translation gives CASSYYENQPQHF.